These 30 T cell receptor beta chains were sequenced from one sample in a study of blood T cell repertoires in COVID-19. Method: immunoSEQ multiplex PCR; TCRdb's copy keeps in-frame clones and lacks some. The sample holds fewer than 150,000 clones, 70% to 80% seen once. Sequenced material: peripheral blood. All receptors come from a man in his sixties who had recovered from COVID-19.

The V gene is TRBV2, the J gene TRBJ2-7, with unresolved D. The CDR3 is 11 amino acids. V was cut by 3 bases and J by 3 bases, with 3 bases left in between. Germline V CDR1 and CDR2: SNHLY, FYNNEI. The CDR3 here is CASSDYYEQYF. The CDR3 DNA follows: TGTGCCAGCAGTGACTACTACGAGCAGTACTTC. Complete variable domain (other parts from reference TRBV2 and TRBJ2-7): EPEVTQTPSHQVTQMGQEVILRCVPISNHLYFYWYRQILGQKVEFLVSFYNNEISEKSEIFDDQFSVERPDGSNFTLKIRSTKLEDSAMYFCASSDYYEQYFGPGTRLTVT.

The chain is built from TRBV7-2 and TRBJ2-1; 8 positions agree with TRBD2. Germline V CDR1 and CDR2: SGHTA, FQGNSA. After removal of 5 bases from V and 12 bases from J, the junction contained 6 bases not matched to a gene. This CDR3 has 12 residues. The CDR3 coding sequence is TGTGCCAGCAGCCTCGGGACTAGAGGGCAGTTCTTC. It yields the protein CASSLGTRGQFF.

V is TRBV30 and J is TRBJ1-5; D ambiguous. The CDR3 spans 13 residues. Germline values: CDR1 GTSNPN, CDR2 SVGIG (reference sequence). The V gene lost 2 bases and the J gene lost 2 bases, with 7 bases spanning the gap. CDR3 sequence: CAWSKGGNQPQHF. In nucleotides, the CDR3 is TGTGCCTGGAGTAAAGGAGGCAATCAGCCCCAGCATTTT.

This chain connects TRBV5-5 to TRBJ2-4; TRBD2 matches 14 bases. The germline V gene encodes CDR1 SGHKS and CDR2 YYEKEE (reference sequence). The CDR3 loop spans 16 amino acids. V was pared by 3 bases and J by 4 bases, with 3 bases of the junction left unmatched. The CDR3 nucleotides are TGTGCCAGCAGCTGGGGACTAGCGGGAGCTAAAAACATTCAGTACTTC. As protein: CASSWGLAGAKNIQYF.

V and J are TRBV4-2 and TRBJ2-1; D is possibly TRBD2 (5 bases). CDR3 length equals 12 residues. Germline values: CDR1 LGHNA, CDR2 YNFKEQ. V lost 0 bases and J 15 bases, leaving 12 bases between the germline ends. This chain's CDR3 is CASSQDSVRRFF. The CDR3 DNA reads as TGTGCCAGCAGCCAAGATAGCGTTCGGCGGTTCTTC.

The chain employs TRBV5-1 and TRBJ1-5, with no clear D. Germline lookup yields CDR1 SGHRS and CDR2 YFSETQ. V was trimmed by 0 bases and J by 3 bases, leaving 7 bases between them. This CDR3 has 14 amino acids. DNA of the CDR3: TGCGCCAGCAGCTTGGATAGCGCCAATCAGCCCCAGCATTTT. It codes for CASSLDSANQPQHF. Complete variable domain (other parts from reference TRBV5-1 and TRBJ1-5): KAGVTQTPRYLIKTRGQQVTLSCSPISGHRSVSWYQQTPGQGLQFLFEYFSETQRNKGNFPGRFSGRQFSNSRSEMNVSTLELGDSALYLCASSLDSANQPQHFGDGTRLSIL.

The V gene is TRBV10-3, the J gene TRBJ2-7; TRBD1 matches 11 bases. Germline V gene data show CDR1 as ENHRY and CDR2 as SYGVKD. Trimming took 6 bases from V and 0 from J; bases not matched to a gene: 1. The CDR3 contains 14 residues. The CDR3 sequence: CAISGTGGSYEQYF. CDR3 DNA: TGTGCCATCAGCGGGACAGGGGGCTCCTACGAGCAGTACTTC.

The V call is TRBV29-1, the J call TRBJ1-1, with TRBD1 matching 7 bases. Germline assignment: CDR1 SQVTM and CDR2 ANQGSEA. V was pared by 7 bases and J by 6 bases, with 5 bases of the junction left unmatched. This CDR3 is 11 amino acids long. The CDR3 sequence: CSGHRGPEAFF. The CDR3 region has the DNA TGCAGCGGTCACAGGGGCCCTGAAGCTTTCTTT.

The chain couples TRBV7-3 to TRBJ2-1; the D gene is possibly TRBD2 (6 bases). With 2 bases removed from V and 7 bases from J, the gap between germline ends came to 12 bases. Germline V CDR1 and CDR2: SGHTA, FQGTGA. The CDR3 runs 14 residues. The CDR3 region has the DNA TGTGCCAGCAGCTTACGGGGACTCGAGAATGAGCAGTTCTTC. This gives the protein CASSLRGLENEQFF.

The chain recombines TRBV21-1 with TRBJ1-6; TRBD1 is taken as the D call from the table, unchecked against the DNA. TRBV21-1 is a pseudogene segment. This CDR3 comprises 19 residues. CDR3 in amino acids: CASSKQSHDQGRDNSPLHF. CDR3 coding DNA: TGTGCCAGCAGCAAACAAAGCCACGATCAGGGCAGGGATAATTCACCCCTCCACTTT.

This clone was picked up a small number of times. A read error may be the cause here, since a much bigger clone is one base away. V gene TRBV5-4 combines with J gene TRBJ1-2; TRBD1 matches at 7 bases. Germline CDR1 reads SGHNT; CDR2 reads YYREEE (reference sequence). The CDR3 is made up of 13 amino acids. The junction had 2 bases not matched to a gene; V was cut back by 4 bases and J by 2 bases. The CDR3 DNA follows: TGTGCCAGCAGCGAGACAGGGAACTATGGCTACACCTTC. This codes for CASSETGNYGYTF.

This clone was observed a few times. J is TRBJ2-5 and V is TRBV6-1; D may be TRBD1 (6 bases). Germline CDR1 MNHNS, CDR2 SASEGT. CDR3 length: 16 residues. V lost 3 bases and J 2 bases, leaving 16 bases between the germline ends. This CDR3 reads CASSEGVAGVQETQYF. The DNA for the CDR3 is TGTGCCAGCAGTGAGGGTGTGGCAGGGGTACAAGAGACCCAGTACTTC.

The chain is built from TRBV5-6 and TRBJ2-3; tentatively, D is TRBD2 (5 bases). Germline values: CDR1 SGHDT, CDR2 YYEEEE. The CDR3 is 17 residues long. Between the trimmed V and J ends, which lost 2 bases and 1 base, there was a span of 17 bases. In DNA form, the CDR3 reads TGTGCCAGCAGCTTAATTACGGGATGGGATGGCACAGATACGCAGTATTTT. Translation gives CASSLITGWDGTDTQYF.

In this sample, this clone turned up once. V gene TRBV7-9 combines with J gene TRBJ1-2; no clear D gene. There are 13 residues in the CDR3. CDR1 and CDR2 from the germline V gene are SEHNR and FQNEAQ (reference sequence). Trimming cost V 2 bases and J 5 bases, with 9 bases left between them. The CDR3 DNA follows: TGTGCCAGCAGCTTAAGTGAAGCGTATGGCTACACCTTC. Protein: CASSLSEAYGYTF.

The chain couples TRBV10-3 to TRBJ1-2; no firm D call. V shed 0 bases and J shed 6 bases, with 5 bases lying between them. CDR3 length equals 12 residues. CDR1 is ENHRY, CDR2 SYGVKD, per germline. The CDR3 region is CAISESSDGYTF. CDR3 DNA sequence: TGTGCCATCAGTGAGTCTTCAGATGGCTACACCTTC.

At least ten counts were recorded for this clone. This rearrangement joins TRBV27 to TRBJ1-5; possible D gene TRBD1, 6 bases. This CDR3 contains 16 residues. From germline, CDR1 is MNHEY and CDR2 SMNVEV (reference sequence). The V and J ends lost 3 bases and 5 bases respectively, with 17 bases between them. CDR3 in amino acids: CASSFLSGGLYQPQHF. CDR3 nucleotide sequence: TGTGCCAGCAGTTTCCTCTCCGGGGGGCTATATCAGCCCCAGCATTTT.

This chain uses TRBV24-1 with TRBJ1-5; D is unresolved. Trimming cost V 4 bases and J 5 bases, with 14 bases left between them. The CDR3 is 15 amino acids. Germline assignment: CDR1 KGHDR and CDR2 SFDVKD. CDR3 nucleotides: TGTGCCACCAGTGAGGGTCCGGCAGGTTATCAGCCCCAGCATTTT. Translating it yields CATSEGPAGYQPQHF.

The table lists this clone with a count of one. The V call is TRBV19, the J call TRBJ2-1, with 11 bases lining up with TRBD2. This CDR3 is 16 amino acids long. Trimming took 3 bases from V and 7 from J; bases not matched to a gene: 8. Germline V lookup: CDR1 LNHDA, CDR2 SQIVND (reference sequence). CDR3 protein: CASSIPTSGRGNEQFF. For the CDR3, the DNA is TGTGCCAGTAGTATCCCCACTAGCGGGAGAGGAAATGAGCAGTTCTTC.

This chain uses TRBV4-3 with TRBJ1-4; 9 nucleotides align to TRBD1. V dropped 4 bases and J dropped 8; count of bases not matched to a gene: 11. The CDR3 extends over 16 amino acids. Germline V CDR1 and CDR2: LGHNA, YSLEER. The CDR3 bases are TGCGCCAGCAGCCGACAACAGGGGGCGAACGACGAAAAACTGTTTTTT. Protein product: CASSRQQGANDEKLFF.

The V gene is TRBV15, the J gene TRBJ2-7; D is ambiguous. The CDR3 is 15 amino acids. The ends were cut back, 0 bases at V and 4 bases at J, with 13 bases in the middle. Germline V CDR1 and CDR2: LNHNV, YYDKDF (reference sequence). DNA for the CDR3: TGTGCCACCAGCAGAGAGAGATCGGGTTGGTACGAGCAGTACTTC. It is translated as CATSRERSGWYEQYF.

This clone appeared once. The J gene is TRBJ1-4, the V gene TRBV5-1; TRBD1 agrees at 9 bases. Germline trimming cut 2 bases from V and 5 bases from J; bases unmatched to any gene: 7. The CDR3 covers 16 residues. The germline CDR1 and CDR2 sequences are SGHRS and YFSETQ. The CDR3 protein is CASSFIPGQGNEKLFF. CDR3 nucleotides: TGCGCCAGCAGCTTCATCCCGGGACAGGGAAATGAAAAACTGTTTTTT.

In this sample, this clone turned up once. This sequence joins TRBV7-9 and TRBJ2-1, with 10 bases that match TRBD2. This CDR3 has 16 residues. J lost 10 bases, V lost 5 bases, and 14 bases had no gene match. Germline CDR1 is SEHNR and CDR2 is FQNEAQ (reference sequence). In DNA form, the CDR3 reads TGTGCCAGCAGCAACCGGGGCCTAGCGGGAGTAAGGGAGCAGTTCTTC. Protein: CASSNRGLAGVREQFF.

The rearrangement joins TRBV7-9 to TRBJ2-2, with 8 positions matching TRBD1. V lost 5 bases, J lost 7 bases, and 6 bases stayed unmatched. CDR1 and CDR2 (germline): SEHNR, FQNEAQ (reference sequence). The CDR3 runs to 14 residues. The CDR3 DNA reads as TGTGCCAGCAGCCAGACAGGGGAAGTCGGGGAGCTGTTTTTT. It specifies CASSQTGEVGELFF.

This clone was seen a few times. V usage is TRBV7-9 and J usage is TRBJ2-7; D unresolved. CDR1 is SEHNR, CDR2 FQNEAQ, per germline (reference sequence). Trimming shortened V by 6 bases and J by 2 bases, and 17 bases separated the two germline ends. The CDR3 consists of 15 residues. The CDR3 here is CASSPRQGQTYEQYF. CDR3 DNA sequence: TGTGCCAGCAGTCCCAGACAAGGTCAGACCTACGAGCAGTACTTC.

The V call is TRBV7-3, the J call TRBJ2-7; D is perhaps TRBD1 (5 bases). Germline V gene data show CDR1 as SGHTA and CDR2 as FQGTGA. Deletions cut 0 bases from V and 3 bases from J, with 12 bases between. The CDR3 is 15 residues long. The CDR3 DNA is TGTGCCAGCAGCTTAACGTCAGGACACGTCTACGAGCAGTACTTC. Translated: CASSLTSGHVYEQYF.

This sequence joins TRBV7-2 and TRBJ2-4; 8 bases agree with TRBD2. The germline gives CDR1 SGHTA, CDR2 FQGNSA. V dropped 1 base and J dropped 0; count of bases not matched to a gene: 5. The CDR3 loop spans 17 amino acids. The CDR3 spells CASSLDPLAGAKNIQYF. The CDR3 DNA sequence: TGTGCCAGCAGCTTAGACCCGCTAGCGGGAGCCAAAAACATTCAGTACTTC.

Turning to this clone: A much more abundant neighbour one base away suggests this may be a read error. This chain links TRBV28 with TRBJ1-2, with 7 bases fitting TRBD1. The J segment lost 4 bases and the V segment lost 6 bases, leaving 5 bases of the junction unmatched. Per the germline V gene, CDR1 is MDHEN and CDR2 is SYDVKM. The length of the CDR3 is 13 residues. CDR3 protein: CASSLGTVYGYTF. In DNA, the CDR3 is TGTGCCAGCAGCCTCGGGACAGTCTATGGCTACACCTTC.

This clone appeared a few times. The V call is TRBV5-1, the J call TRBJ1-3; the match to TRBD1 covers 8 bases. The CDR3 extends over 16 amino acids. Germline V gene sequence: CDR1 SGHRS, CDR2 YFSETQ. The ends lost 1 base at V and 3 bases at J; junction bases unmatched: 6. CDR3 loop: CASSLMITGGGNTIYF. CDR3 sequence (DNA): TGCGCCAGCAGCTTGATGATTACAGGGGGTGGAAACACCATATATTTT. Drawing the rest from reference TRBV5-1 and TRBJ1-3, the complete variable domain is KAGVTQTPRYLIKTRGQQVTLSCSPISGHRSVSWYQQTPGQGLQFLFEYFSETQRNKGNFPGRFSGRQFSNSRSEMNVSTLELGDSALYLCASSLMITGGGNTIYFGEGSWLTVV.

The CDR3 here is CASRTGLQPQHF. The CDR3 nucleotides are TGTGCCAGCAGGACAGGCCTACAGCCCCAGCATTTT. This chain connects TRBV28 to TRBJ1-5, with D possibly matching TRBD1 (6 bases). This CDR3 contains 12 residues. The germline gives CDR1 MDHEN, CDR2 SYDVKM. V lost 6 bases, J lost 7 bases, and 10 bases lay in between. The complete variable domain, with remaining parts taken from reference TRBV28 and TRBJ1-5, reads DVKVTQSSRYLVKRTGEKVFLECVQDMDHENMFWYRQDPGLGLRLIYFSYDVKMKEKGDIPEGYSVSREKKERFSLILESASTNQTSMYLCASRTGLQPQHFGDGTRLSIL.

The rearrangement uses TRBV5-1 and TRBJ2-5, with D possibly TRBD1 on 7 matching bases. The V gene's germline CDR1 is SGHRS and CDR2 YFSETQ. The CDR3 length is 12 residues. V shed 2 bases and J shed 9 bases, with 11 bases lying between them. Here the CDR3 DNA reads TGCGCCAGCAGCTTCCCAGGGGGGCCCCAGTACTTC. Translated: CASSFPGGPQYF.